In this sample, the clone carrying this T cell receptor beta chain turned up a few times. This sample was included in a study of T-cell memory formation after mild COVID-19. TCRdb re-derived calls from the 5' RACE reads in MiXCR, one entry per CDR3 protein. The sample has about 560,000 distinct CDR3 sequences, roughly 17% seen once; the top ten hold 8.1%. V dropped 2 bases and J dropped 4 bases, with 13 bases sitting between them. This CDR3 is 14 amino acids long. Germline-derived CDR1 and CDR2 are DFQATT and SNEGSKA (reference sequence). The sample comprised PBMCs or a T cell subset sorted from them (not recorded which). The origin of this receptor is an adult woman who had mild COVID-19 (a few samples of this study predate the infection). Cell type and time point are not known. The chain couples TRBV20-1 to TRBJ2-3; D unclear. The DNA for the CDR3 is TGCAGTGCTAGACCAGGACCTGGCCCAGATACGCAGTATTTT. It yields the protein CSARPGPGPDTQYF.